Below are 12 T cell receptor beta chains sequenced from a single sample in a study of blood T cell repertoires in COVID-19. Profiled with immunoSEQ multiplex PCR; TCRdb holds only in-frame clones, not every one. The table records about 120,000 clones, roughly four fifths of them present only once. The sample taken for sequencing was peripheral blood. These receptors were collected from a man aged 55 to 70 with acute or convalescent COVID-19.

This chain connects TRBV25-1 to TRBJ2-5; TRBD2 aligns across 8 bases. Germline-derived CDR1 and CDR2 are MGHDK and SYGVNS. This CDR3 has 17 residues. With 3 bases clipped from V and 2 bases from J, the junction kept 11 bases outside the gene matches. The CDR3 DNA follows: TGTGCCAGCAGTGACCTCCCCGGGGTAGCGGGGCAAGAGACCCAGTACTTC. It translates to CASSDLPGVAGQETQYF.

The CDR3 DNA follows: TGTGCCAGCAGCTTAGGAGGGTTGGGACAGGGGACGTTGACGCTTGGCTACACCTTC. Its translation is CASSLGGLGQGTLTLGYTF. This chain links TRBV7-2 with TRBJ1-2, with TRBD1 identical over 10 bases. With V trimmed by 1 base and J by 7 bases, 18 bases remained unmatched. The CDR3 is 19 amino acids. The germline CDR1 and CDR2 sequences are SGHTA and FQGNSA.

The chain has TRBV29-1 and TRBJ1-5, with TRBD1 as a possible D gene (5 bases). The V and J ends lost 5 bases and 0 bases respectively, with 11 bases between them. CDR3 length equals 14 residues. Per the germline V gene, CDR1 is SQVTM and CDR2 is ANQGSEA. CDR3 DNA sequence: TGCAGCGTTCTGACGGGGGTTAGCAATCAGCCCCAGCATTTT. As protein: CSVLTGVSNQPQHF.

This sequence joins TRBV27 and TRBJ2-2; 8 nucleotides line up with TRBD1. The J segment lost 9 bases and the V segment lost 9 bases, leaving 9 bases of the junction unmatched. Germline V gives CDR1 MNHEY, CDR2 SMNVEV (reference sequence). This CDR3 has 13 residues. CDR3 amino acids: CARTGDEHRELFF. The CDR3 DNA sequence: TGTGCCAGGACAGGGGACGAACACCGGGAGCTGTTTTTT.

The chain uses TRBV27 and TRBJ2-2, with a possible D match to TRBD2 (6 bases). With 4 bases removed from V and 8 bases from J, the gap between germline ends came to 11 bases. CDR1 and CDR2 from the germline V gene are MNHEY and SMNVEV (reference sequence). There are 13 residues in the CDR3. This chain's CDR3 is CASSSGGGGELFF. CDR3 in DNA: TGTGCCAGCAGTTCCGGGGGAGGAGGGGAGCTGTTTTTT.

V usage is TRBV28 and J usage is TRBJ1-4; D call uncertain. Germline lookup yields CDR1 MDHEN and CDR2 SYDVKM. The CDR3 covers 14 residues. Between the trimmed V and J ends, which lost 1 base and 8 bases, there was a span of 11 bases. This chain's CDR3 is CASSLLIPREKLFF. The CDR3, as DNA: TGTGCCAGCAGTTTATTAATCCCGAGAGAAAAACTGTTTTTT.

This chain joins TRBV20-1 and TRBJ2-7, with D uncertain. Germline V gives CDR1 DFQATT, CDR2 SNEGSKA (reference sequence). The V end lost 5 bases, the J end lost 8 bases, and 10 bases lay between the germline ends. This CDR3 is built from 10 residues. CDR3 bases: TGCAGTGCTTCTACGCAAAAGCAGTACTTC. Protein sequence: CSASTQKQYF.

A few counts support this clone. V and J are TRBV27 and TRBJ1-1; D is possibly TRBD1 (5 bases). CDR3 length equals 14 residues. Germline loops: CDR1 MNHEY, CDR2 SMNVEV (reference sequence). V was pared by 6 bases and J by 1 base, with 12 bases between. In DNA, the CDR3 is TGTGCCAGCAGGTTTCCAGGGAAGAACACTGAAGCTTTCTTT. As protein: CASRFPGKNTEAFF.

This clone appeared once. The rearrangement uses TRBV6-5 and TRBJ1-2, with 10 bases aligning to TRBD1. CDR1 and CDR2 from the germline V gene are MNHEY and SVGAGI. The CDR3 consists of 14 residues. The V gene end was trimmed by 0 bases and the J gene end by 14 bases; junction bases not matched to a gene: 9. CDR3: CASSYSSIGQGETF. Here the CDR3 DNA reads TGTGCCAGCAGTTACTCGAGTATAGGACAGGGGGAGACCTTC.

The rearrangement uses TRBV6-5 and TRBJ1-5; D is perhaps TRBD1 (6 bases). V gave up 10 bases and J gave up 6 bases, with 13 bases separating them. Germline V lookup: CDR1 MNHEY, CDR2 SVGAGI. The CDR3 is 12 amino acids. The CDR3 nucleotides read TGTGCCATCCAGGGGAAGAGTCAGCCCCAGCATTTT. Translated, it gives CAIQGKSQPQHF.

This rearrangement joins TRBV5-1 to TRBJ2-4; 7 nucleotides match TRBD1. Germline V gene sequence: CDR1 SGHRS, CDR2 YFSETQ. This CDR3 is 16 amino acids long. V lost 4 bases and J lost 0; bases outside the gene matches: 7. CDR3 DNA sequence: TGCGCCAGCAGCGTACAGGGGCCACTAGCCAAAAACATTCAGTACTTC. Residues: CASSVQGPLAKNIQYF.

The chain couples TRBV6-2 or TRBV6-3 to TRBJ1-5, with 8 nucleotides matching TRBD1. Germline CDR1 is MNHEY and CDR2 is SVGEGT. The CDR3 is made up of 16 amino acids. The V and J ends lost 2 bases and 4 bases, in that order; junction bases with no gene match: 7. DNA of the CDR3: TGTGCCAGCAGTTACCGTCAGGGGGCCACGAATCAGCCCCAGCATTTT. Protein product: CASSYRQGATNQPQHF.